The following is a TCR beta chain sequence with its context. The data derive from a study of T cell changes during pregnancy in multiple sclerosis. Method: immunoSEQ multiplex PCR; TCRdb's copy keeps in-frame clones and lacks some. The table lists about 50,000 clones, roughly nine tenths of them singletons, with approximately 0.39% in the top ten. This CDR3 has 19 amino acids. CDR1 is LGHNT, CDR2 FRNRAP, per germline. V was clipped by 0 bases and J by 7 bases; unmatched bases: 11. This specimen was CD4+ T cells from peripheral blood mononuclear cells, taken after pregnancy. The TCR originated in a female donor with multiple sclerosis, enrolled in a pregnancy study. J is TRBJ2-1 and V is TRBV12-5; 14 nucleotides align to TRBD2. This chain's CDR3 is CASGLVLGGTSGRWNEQFF. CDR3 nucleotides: TGTGCTAGTGGTTTGGTACTGGGGGGGACTAGCGGGAGATGGAATGAGCAGTTCTTC.